The entry below describes one T cell receptor (beta chain). There is no known antigen for this receptor. No base quality values were provided; no much bigger clone lies one nucleotide off. During the collection period, no immune events, such as infections, were documented for the healthy donors. Blood repertoires from healthy donors were used as a training cohort for calibrating time-dependent variance in a beta-binomial model of differential abundance of T-cell clones. The training cohort included 10 or so healthy donors, of whom 3 were female and 7 were male. On average the donors were 43 years old, and their ages spanned about 29 to 65 years. Whole blood was collected from each healthy donor at three time points spaced two weeks apart and obtained from a commercial supplier. For immunosequencing, genomic DNA was extracted from unsorted whole blood. Trimming at the junction amounts to 4 bases on V and 0 bases on J, and the germline ends lie 13 bases apart. From the cysteine up to the phenylalanine, the CDR3 has a length of 16 residues. The retained sequence is limited to the CDR3, 48 bases, with the frame set at the first base. CDR1 and CDR2 (KGHSH, LQKENI) derive from the germline V gene.

The data were taken from a study of identifying expanded T cells in peripheral blood (dated by TCRdb to the late 2010s). The study in broad terms: Technical replicates were generated by sequencing separate aliquots of the same genomic DNA pool, and four replicates were compared pairwise. Results the study describes overall, beyond this receptor: Across all healthy-donor time intervals, the beta-binomial model significantly lowered both the number of clones called differentially abundant and the false-positive rate. Variance in clone template counts between roughly 2-week samples significantly increased with total template count across all healthy donors. The authors expected that biological variance in healthy repertoires might rise further over much longer intervals, such as months to years. The binomial model flagged roughly 1.2 differentially abundant clones between technical replicates but around 16 over roughly two weeks and roughly 19 over four weeks.

The immunoSEQ Assay, which relies on bias-controlled multiplex PCR amplification of genomic DNA, was used to profile TCRbeta CDR3 regions. In the authors' own workflow: The absolute abundance of each unique TCRbeta CDR3 region was quantified after sequences were collapsed and filtered. Differential abundance was tested with a binomial (Fisher-equivalent) model and with a beta-binomial model adding time-dependent variance fitted from healthy donors. Clones with fewer than 5 combined templates were removed, and a clone was called differentially abundant if the clone's Benjamini-Hochberg FDR was below 0.01. In the beta-binomial model, variance was expressed as a function of the total template count across the two samples, in the form v = (b*log(k)+a)^2. Held by TCRdb, this immuneACCESS table contains in-frame sequences only and omits some clones. Under half of the omission traces to an unresolved V gene where checked; the cause of the rest is unknown. The V and J calls and the clone size are those of that table, but D and trimming were determined from the DNA. The sample table contains roughly 82,000 clones; only one count was recorded for 80% to 90% of them. The ten top clones hold around a sixth of the sample.

Sample: blood. The TCR was taken from a person aged 18 to 70 in good health. The V and J genes are TRBV18 and TRBJ1-3; perhaps TRBD1 is the D gene, with 5 bases matching. The CDR3 region has the sequence CASSLVGTLSGNTIYF. The DNA sequence follows: TGTGCCAGCTCACTTGTAGGGACGCTCTCTGGAAACACCATATATTTT. With the portions outside the CDR3 filled from the reference TRBV18 and TRBJ1-3 genes, the complete variable region becomes NAGVMQNPRHLVRRRGQEARLRCSPMKGHSHVYWYRQLPEEGLKFMVYLQKENIIDESGMPKERFSAEFPKEGPSILRIQQVVRGDSAAYFCASSLVGTLSGNTIYFGEGSWLTVV.